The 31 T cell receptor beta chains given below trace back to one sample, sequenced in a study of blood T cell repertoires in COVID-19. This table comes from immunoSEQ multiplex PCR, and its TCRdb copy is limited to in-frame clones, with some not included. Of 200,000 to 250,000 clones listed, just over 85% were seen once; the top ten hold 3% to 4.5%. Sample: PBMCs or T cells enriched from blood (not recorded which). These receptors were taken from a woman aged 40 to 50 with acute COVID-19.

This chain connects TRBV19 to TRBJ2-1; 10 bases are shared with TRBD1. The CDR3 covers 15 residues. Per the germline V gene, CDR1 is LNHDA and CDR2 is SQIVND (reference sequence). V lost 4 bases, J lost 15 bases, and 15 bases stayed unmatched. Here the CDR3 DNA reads TGTGCCAGTAGTACACAATTCCGACAGGGGGCGGGCGCGTTCTTC. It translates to CASSTQFRQGAGAFF.

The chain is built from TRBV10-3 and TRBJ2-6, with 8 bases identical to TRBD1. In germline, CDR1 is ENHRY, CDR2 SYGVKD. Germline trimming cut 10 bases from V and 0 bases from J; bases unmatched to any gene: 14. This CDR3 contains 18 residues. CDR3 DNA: TGTGCCACCTTGGACAGGGCGGGTCAATTCTCTGGGGCCAACGTCCTGACTTTC. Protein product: CATLDRAGQFSGANVLTF.

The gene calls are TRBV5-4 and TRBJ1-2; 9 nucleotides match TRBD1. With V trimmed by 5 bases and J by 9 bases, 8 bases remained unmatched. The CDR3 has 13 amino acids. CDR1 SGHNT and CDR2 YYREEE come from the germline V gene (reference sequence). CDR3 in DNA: TGTGCCAGCAGACGTCCCGGGACAGGGAGCTACACCTTC. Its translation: CASRRPGTGSYTF.

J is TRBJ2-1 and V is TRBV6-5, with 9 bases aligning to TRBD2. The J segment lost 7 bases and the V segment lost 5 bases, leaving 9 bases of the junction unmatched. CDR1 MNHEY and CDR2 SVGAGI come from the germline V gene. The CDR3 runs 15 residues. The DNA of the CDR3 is TGTGCCAGCAGTAGCTCCAGCGGGAGGATGAATGAGCAGTTCTTC. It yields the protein CASSSSSGRMNEQFF.

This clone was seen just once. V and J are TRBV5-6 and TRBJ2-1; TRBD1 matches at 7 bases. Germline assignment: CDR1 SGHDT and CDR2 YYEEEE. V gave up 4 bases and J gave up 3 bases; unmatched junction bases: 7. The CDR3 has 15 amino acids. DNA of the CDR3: TGTGCCAGCAGCCGAACGACAGGGAGCTACAATGAGCAGTTCTTC. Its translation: CASSRTTGSYNEQFF.

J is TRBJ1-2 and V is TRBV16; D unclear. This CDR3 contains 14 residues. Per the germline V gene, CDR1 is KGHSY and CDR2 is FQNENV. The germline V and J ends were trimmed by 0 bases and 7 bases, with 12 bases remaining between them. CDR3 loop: CASSQSNRPGGYTF. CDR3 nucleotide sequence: TGTGCCAGCAGCCAATCGAACCGTCCCGGTGGCTACACCTTC.

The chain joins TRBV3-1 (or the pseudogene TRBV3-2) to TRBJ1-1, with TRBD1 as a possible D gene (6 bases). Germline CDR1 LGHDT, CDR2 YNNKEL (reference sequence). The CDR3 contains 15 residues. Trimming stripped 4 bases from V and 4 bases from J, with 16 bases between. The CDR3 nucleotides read TGTGCCAGCAGCCCCCTAAGGCCACAGGGCACTGAAGCTTTCTTT. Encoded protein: CASSPLRPQGTEAFF.

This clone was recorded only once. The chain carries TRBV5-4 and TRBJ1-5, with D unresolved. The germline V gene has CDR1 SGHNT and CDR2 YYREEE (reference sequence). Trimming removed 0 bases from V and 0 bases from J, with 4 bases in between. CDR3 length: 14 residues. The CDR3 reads CASSLDSSNQPQHF. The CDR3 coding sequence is TGTGCCAGCAGCTTGGACTCTAGCAATCAGCCCCAGCATTTT.

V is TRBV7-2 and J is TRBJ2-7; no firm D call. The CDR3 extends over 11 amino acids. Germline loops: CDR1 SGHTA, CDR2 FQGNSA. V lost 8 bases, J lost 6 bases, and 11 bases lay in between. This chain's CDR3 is CASALFGEQYF. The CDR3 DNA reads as TGTGCCAGCGCCCTTTTCGGCGAGCAGTACTTC.

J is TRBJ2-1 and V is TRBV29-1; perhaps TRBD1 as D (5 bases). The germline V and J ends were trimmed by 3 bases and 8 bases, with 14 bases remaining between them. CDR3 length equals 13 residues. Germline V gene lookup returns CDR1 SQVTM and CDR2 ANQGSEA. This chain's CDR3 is CSVDKGWVDEQFF. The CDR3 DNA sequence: TGCAGCGTTGATAAGGGGTGGGTCGATGAGCAGTTCTTC.

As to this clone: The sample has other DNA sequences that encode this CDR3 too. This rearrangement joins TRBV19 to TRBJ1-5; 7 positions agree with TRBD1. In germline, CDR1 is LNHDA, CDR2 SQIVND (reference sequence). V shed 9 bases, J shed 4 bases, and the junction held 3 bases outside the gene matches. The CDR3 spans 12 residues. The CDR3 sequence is CASSQGNQPQHF. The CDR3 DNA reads TGTGCCAGCTCACAGGGGAATCAGCCCCAGCATTTT. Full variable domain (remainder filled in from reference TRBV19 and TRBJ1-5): DGGITQSPKYLFRKEGQNVTLSCEQNLNHDAMYWYRQDPGQGLRLIYYSQIVNDFQKGDIAEGYSVSREKKESFPLTVTSAQKNPTAFYLCASSQGNQPQHFGDGTRLSIL.

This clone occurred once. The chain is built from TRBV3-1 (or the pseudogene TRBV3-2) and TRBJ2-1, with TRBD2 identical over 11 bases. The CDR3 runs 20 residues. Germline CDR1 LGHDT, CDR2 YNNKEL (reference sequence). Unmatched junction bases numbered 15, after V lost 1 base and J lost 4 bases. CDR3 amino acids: CASSQGGLAGTTLSYNEQFF. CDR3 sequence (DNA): TGTGCCAGCAGCCAAGGAGGACTAGCGGGCACCACCTTGTCTTACAATGAGCAGTTCTTC.

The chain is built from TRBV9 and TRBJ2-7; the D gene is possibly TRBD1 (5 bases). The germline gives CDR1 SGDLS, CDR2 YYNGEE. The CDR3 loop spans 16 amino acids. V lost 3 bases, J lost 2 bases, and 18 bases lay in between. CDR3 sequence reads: CASSAGLQENPYEQYF. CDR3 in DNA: TGTGCCAGCAGCGCAGGCTTACAGGAGAACCCCTACGAGCAGTACTTC.

CDR3 residues: CASTPGDRIYNEQFF. The CDR3 nucleotides are TGTGCCAGCACCCCCGGAGACAGGATCTACAATGAGCAGTTCTTC. This rearrangement joins TRBV27 to TRBJ2-1; tentative D call: TRBD1 (6 bases). The CDR3 has 15 amino acids. The V and J ends lost 7 bases and 3 bases respectively, with 16 bases between them. Germline CDR1 and CDR2: MNHEY and SMNVEV (reference sequence).

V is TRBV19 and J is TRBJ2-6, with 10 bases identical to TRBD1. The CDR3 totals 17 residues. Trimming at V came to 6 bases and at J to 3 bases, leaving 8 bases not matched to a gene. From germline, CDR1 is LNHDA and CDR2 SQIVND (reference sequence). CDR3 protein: CASSPTGGAFGANVLTF. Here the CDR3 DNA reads TGTGCCAGTAGCCCGACAGGGGGCGCGTTTGGGGCCAACGTCCTGACTTTC. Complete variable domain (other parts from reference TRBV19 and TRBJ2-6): DGGITQSPKYLFRKEGQNVTLSCEQNLNHDAMYWYRQDPGQGLRLIYYSQIVNDFQKGDIAEGYSVSREKKESFPLTVTSAQKNPTAFYLCASSPTGGAFGANVLTFGAGSRLTVL.

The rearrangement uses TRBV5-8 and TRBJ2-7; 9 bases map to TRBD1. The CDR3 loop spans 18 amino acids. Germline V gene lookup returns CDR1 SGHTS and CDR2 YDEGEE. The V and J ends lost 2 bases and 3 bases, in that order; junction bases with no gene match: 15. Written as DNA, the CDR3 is TGTGCCAGCAGCTTTTTAGGGACAGGGAGGGACTCGGGCTACGAGCAGTACTTC. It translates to CASSFLGTGRDSGYEQYF. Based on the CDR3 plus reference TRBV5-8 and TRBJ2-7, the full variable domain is EAGVTQSPTHLIKTRGQQATLRCSPISGHTSVYWYQQALGLGLQFLLWYDEGEERNRGNFPPRFSGRQFPNYSSELNVNALELEDSALYLCASSFLGTGRDSGYEQYFGPGTRLTVT.

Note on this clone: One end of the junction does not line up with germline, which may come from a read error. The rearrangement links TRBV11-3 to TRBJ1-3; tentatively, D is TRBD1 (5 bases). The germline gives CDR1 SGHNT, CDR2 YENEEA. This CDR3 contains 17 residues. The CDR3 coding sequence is TGTGCCAGCTGCTTGCGCAGGGCCCTCTACTCTGGAAACACCATATATTTT. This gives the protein CASCLRRALYSGNTIYF. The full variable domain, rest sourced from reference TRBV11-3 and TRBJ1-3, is EAGVVQSPRYKIIEKKQPVAFWCNPISGHNTLYWYLQNLGQGPELLIRYENEEAVDDSQLPKDRFSAERLKGVDSTLKIQPAELGDSAVYLCASCLRRALYSGNTIYFGEGSWLTVV.

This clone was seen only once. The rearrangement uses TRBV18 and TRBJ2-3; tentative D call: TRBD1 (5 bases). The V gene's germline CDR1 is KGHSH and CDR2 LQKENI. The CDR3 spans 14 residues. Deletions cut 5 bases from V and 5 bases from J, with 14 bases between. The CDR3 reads CASSESQGLDTQYF. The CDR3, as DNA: TGTGCCAGCTCAGAGAGTCAGGGCCTAGATACGCAGTATTTT.

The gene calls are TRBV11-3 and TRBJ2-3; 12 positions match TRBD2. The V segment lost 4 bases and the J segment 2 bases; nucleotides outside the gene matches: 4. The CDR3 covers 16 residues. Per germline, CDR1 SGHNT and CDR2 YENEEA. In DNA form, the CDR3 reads TGTGCCAGCAGCTCCCGGACTAGCGGGAACACAGATACGCAGTATTTT. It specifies CASSSRTSGNTDTQYF.

The DNA of the CDR3 is TGTGCCAGTAGTCCCTTGGGAGGAAACACAGATACGCAGTATTTT. Protein: CASSPLGGNTDTQYF. V usage is TRBV19 and J usage is TRBJ2-3; D is possibly TRBD2 (6 bases). Germline loops: CDR1 LNHDA, CDR2 SQIVND (reference sequence). Trimming took 5 bases from V and 2 from J, leaving 14 bases between them. The CDR3 length is 15 residues. Full variable domain (outside the CDR3, taken from reference TRBV19 and TRBJ2-3): DGGITQSPKYLFRKEGQNVTLSCEQNLNHDAMYWYRQDPGQGLRLIYYSQIVNDFQKGDIAEGYSVSREKKESFPLTVTSAQKNPTAFYLCASSPLGGNTDTQYFGPGTRLTVL.

The CDR3, as DNA: TGTGCCTGGAGTGGACTACGGGATCTAGATACGCAGTATTTT. Translating gives CAWSGLRDLDTQYF. The V call is TRBV30, the J call TRBJ2-3; TRBD2 is a possible D gene (5 bases). Germline V gives CDR1 GTSNPN, CDR2 SVGIG (reference sequence). V was cut by 1 base and J by 5 bases, with 13 bases left in between. This CDR3 comprises 14 residues.

In DNA, the CDR3 is TGTGCCAGCAGTTATTCAGGTCCCTCCCTTTCACCCCTCCACTTT. Protein product: CASSYSGPSLSPLHF. V usage is TRBV6-6 and J usage is TRBJ1-6; no clear D gene. Germline V gene data show CDR1 as MNHNY and CDR2 as SVGAGI (reference sequence). V was shortened by 3 bases and J by 9 bases, with 15 bases between the two germline ends. This CDR3 contains 15 residues.

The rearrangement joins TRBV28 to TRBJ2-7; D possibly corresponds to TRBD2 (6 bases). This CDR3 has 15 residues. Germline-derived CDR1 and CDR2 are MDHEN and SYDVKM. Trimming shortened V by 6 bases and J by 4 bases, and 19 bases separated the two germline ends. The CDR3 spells CASRSLGSGRYEQYF. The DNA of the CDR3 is TGTGCCAGCAGATCGCTCGGGAGCGGAAGGTACGAGCAGTACTTC.

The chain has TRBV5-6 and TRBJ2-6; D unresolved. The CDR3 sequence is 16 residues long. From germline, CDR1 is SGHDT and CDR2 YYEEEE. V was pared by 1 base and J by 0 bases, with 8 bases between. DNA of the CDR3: TGTGCCAGCAGCTTGTATGGCCTCTCTGGGGCCAACGTCCTGACTTTC. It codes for CASSLYGLSGANVLTF. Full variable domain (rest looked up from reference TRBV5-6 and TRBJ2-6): DAGVTQSPTHLIKTRGQQVTLRCSPKSGHDTVSWYQQALGQGPQFIFQYYEEEERQRGNFPDRFSGHQFPNYSSELNVNALLLGDSALYLCASSLYGLSGANVLTFGAGSRLTVL.

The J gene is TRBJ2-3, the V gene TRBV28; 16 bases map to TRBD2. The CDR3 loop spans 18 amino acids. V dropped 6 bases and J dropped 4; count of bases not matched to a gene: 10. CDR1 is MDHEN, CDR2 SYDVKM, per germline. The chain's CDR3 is CASRGTSGRAGSADTQYF. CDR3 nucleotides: TGTGCCAGCAGAGGGACTAGCGGGAGGGCGGGTTCGGCAGATACGCAGTATTTT.

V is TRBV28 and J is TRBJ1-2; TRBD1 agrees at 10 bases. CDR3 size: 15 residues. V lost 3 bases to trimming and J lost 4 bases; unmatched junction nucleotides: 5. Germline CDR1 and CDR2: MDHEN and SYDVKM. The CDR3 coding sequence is TGTGCCAGCAGTTTGGGGACAGGGGCCTCCTATGGCTACACCTTC. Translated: CASSLGTGASYGYTF.

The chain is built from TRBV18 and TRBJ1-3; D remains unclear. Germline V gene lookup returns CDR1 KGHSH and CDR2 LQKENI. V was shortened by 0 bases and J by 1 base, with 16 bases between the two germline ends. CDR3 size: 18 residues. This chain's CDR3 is CASSPPRAAVGSGNTIYF. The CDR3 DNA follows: TGTGCCAGCTCACCACCGCGGGCAGCAGTGGGATCTGGAAACACCATATATTTT.

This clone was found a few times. CDR3 sequence: CASSQVSSGASSYNEQFF. The CDR3 DNA is TGTGCCAGCAGCCAAGTCTCTAGCGGGGCCAGCTCCTACAATGAGCAGTTCTTC. The chain recombines TRBV3-1 (or the pseudogene TRBV3-2) with TRBJ2-1; TRBD2 matches at 9 bases. Germline CDR1 reads LGHDT; CDR2 reads YNNKEL (reference sequence). Germline trimming cut 1 base from V and 0 bases from J; bases unmatched to any gene: 7. The CDR3 length is 18 residues.

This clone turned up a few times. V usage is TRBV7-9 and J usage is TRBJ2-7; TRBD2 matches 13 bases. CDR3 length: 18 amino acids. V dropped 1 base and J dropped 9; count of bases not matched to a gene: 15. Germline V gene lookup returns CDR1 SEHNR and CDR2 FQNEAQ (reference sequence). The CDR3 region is CASSLGRTSGRAEDRQYF. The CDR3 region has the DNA TGTGCCAGCAGCTTAGGGAGAACTAGCGGGAGGGCCGAGGATCGGCAGTACTTC.

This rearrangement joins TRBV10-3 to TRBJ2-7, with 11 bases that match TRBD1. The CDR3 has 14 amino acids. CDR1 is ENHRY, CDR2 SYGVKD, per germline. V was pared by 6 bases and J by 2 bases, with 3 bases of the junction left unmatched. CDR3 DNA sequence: TGTGCCATCAGCCCGGGACAGGGGGCCTACGAGCAGTACTTC. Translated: CAISPGQGAYEQYF.

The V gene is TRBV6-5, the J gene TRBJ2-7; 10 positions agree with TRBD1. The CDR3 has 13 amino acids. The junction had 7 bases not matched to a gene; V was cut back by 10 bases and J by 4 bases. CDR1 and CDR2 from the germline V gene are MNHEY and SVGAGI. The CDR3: CATSDRGIYEQYF. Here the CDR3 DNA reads TGTGCCACCTCGGACAGGGGGATTTACGAGCAGTACTTC.